This T cell receptor (beta chain) derives from a study of OX40 agonist ivuxolimab in advanced cancers. Study-level background: Recorded diagnoses for dose-escalation patients were hepatocellular carcinoma, melanoma, renal cell or head and neck cancer.

The CDR3 has 15 residues. Germline CDR1 reads SGDLS; CDR2 reads YYNGEE. With 3 bases removed from V and 2 bases from J, the gap between germline ends came to 14 bases. Individuals having autoimmune disease history or systemic immunosuppression were not enrolled. Some clones are missing from TCRdb's copy, which holds only in-frame ones; the method was immunoSEQ multiplex PCR. The top ten hold approximately 33% of the sample, which has 34,000 or so clones, more than 75% seen once. Sample: CD4+ or CD8+ T cells sorted from blood, taken in a trial of the OX40 agonist ivuxolimab. The source of this sequence is an adult with an advanced solid tumor such as melanoma, head and neck, liver or kidney cancer. The J gene is TRBJ2-5, the V gene TRBV9; D gene uncertain. CDR3 residues: CASSEYGSGQETQYF. In nucleotides, the CDR3 is TGTGCCAGCAGCGAGTATGGGTCTGGGCAAGAGACCCAGTACTTC.